What follows describes a single T cell receptor (beta chain). Its antigen is currently unknown. This entry belongs to a study of human T cells and chemical hapten exposure. At the level of the study: A patient group, mainly female, showed alopecia areata, totalis or universalis.

Study-wide results and limits: Against controls, expanded TCRs gave rise to significantly more large CDR3 similarity clusters. Healthy people's immune response may differ from that of the donors, who had alopecia.

This CDR3 is built from 17 residues. V shed 0 bases and J 4 bases; nucleotides not matched to a gene: 11. From germline, CDR1 is MNHNS and CDR2 SASEGT. Indicated time point: patch test 3, about 24 weeks after DPC sensitization. Documented treatment: therapeutic diphenylcyclopropenone sensitization with weekly scalp DPC. TCRdb called the RACE reads again in MiXCR, with one record for every CDR3 protein. This table holds about 190,000 distinct CDR3 sequences, 20% to 25% found once. The genes are TRBV6-1 and TRBJ2-5, with TRBD1 matching over 7 bases. The clonotype comes from a woman between 40 and 55 years old with alopecia areata. Some clones in this sample may be carry-over from other donors' samples. Here the sequenced sample was whole blood, taken in connection with sensitization to the hapten diphenylcyclopropenone (DPC). CDR3 region: CASSEAVNRGWAETQYF. DNA for the CDR3: TGTGCCAGCAGTGAAGCGGTAAACAGGGGATGGGCAGAGACCCAGTACTTC.